This T cell receptor beta chain is from a study of Ad26.COV2.S vaccination and SARS-CoV-2 variants. The CDR3 has 15 residues. Trimming took 0 bases from V and 6 from J, leaving 11 bases between them. From germline, CDR1 is MGHRA and CDR2 YSYEKL. Generated by immunoSEQ multiplex PCR, the TCRdb table keeps only in-frame clones and is missing some. The table has 350,000 to 400,000 clones, more than 85% seen once. Treatment meaning: roughly 18 received Ad26.COV2.S at low or high dose, single or two shots; 5 received placebo; per-sample allocation not given. Sampling took place 63 days after the first vaccine or placebo injection. The donor was a Boston adult aged 18-55 years.

The clonotype originates from a person between 18 and 60 years old who received the Ad26.COV2.S COVID-19 vaccine or a placebo. The rearrangement joins TRBV4-1 to TRBJ2-2; D not resolved. This material consisted of peripheral blood, taken in a trial of Ad26.COV2.S vaccine versus placebo. DNA for the CDR3: TGCGCCAGCAGCCAAGATAGTTTTGAACCCGGGGAGCTGTTTTTT. This gives the protein CASSQDSFEPGELFF.